The source of this TCR beta chain is a study of T cell repertoires in cytomegalovirus infection. General study points: The ex vivo response was dominated by HLA-C-restricted CMV-specific TCR beta clonotypes.

TCRdb re-called the reads through MiXCR, storing one row per CDR3 protein. The sample has under 850,000 distinct CDR3 sequences; approximately 40% are singletons. In regard to this clonotype: Its antigen is still unknown. One end of the junction does not line up with germline, which may come from a read error.

Germline CDR1 and CDR2: SGHVS and FNYEAQ. The CDR3 runs to 13 residues. This TCR was sampled from a human donor in good health (CMV status not recorded). Some clones in this sample may be carry-over from other donors' samples. The chain couples TRBV7-6 to TRBJ1-5, with D uncertain. The specimen was PBMCs. The CDR3 DNA follows: TGTGCCAGAAGCTTAGCGAGTGGGCAGCCCAAGCATTTT. This translates into CARSLASGQPKHF.